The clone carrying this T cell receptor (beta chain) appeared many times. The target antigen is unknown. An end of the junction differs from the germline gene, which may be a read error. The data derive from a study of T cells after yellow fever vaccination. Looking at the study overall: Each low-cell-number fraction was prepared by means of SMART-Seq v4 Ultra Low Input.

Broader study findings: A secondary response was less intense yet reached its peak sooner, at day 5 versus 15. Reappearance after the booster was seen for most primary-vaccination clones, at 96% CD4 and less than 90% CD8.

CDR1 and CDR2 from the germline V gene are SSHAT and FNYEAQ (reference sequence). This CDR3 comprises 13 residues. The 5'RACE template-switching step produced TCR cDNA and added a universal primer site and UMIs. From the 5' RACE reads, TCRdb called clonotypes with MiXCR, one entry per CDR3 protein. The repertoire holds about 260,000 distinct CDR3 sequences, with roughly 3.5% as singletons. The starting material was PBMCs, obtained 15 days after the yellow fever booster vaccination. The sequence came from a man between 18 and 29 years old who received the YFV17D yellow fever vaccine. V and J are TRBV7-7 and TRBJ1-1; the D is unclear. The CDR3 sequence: CASSIGRNTEAFF. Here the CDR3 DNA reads TGTGCTAGCAGCATAGGACGGAACACTGAAGCTTTCTTT.